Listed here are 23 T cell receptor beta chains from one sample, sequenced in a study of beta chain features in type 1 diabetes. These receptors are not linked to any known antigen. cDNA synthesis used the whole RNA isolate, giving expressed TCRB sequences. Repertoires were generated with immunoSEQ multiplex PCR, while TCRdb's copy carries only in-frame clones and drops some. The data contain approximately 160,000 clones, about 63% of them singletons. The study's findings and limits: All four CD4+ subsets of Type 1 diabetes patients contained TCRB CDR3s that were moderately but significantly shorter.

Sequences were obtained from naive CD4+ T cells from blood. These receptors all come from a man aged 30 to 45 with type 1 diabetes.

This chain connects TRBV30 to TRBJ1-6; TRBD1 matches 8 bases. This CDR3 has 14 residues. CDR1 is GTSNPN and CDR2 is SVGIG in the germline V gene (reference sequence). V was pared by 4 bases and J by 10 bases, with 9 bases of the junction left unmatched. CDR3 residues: CAWTLGQGGSPLHF. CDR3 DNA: TGTGCCTGGACCCTCGGACAGGGAGGGTCACCCCTCCACTTT.

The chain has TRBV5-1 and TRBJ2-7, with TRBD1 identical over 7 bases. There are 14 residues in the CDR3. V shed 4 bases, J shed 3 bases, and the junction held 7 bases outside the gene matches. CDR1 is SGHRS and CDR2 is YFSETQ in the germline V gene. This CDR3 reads CASSVGTVIYEQYF. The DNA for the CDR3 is TGCGCCAGCAGCGTAGGGACAGTTATCTACGAGCAGTACTTC.

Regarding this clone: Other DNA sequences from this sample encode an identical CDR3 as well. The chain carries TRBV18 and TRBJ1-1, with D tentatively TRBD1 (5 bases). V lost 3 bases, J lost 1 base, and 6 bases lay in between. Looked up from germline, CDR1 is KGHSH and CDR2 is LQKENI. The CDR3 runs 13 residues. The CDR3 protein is CASSPQGNTEAFF. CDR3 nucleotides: TGTGCCAGCTCACCGCAGGGGAACACTGAAGCTTTCTTT.

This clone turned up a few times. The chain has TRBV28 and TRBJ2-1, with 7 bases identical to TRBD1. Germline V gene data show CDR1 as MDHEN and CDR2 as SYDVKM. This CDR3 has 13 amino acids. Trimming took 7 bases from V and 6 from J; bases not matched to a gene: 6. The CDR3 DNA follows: TGTGCCAGCATCGAATACAGGGGCAATGAGCAGTTCTTC. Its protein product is CASIEYRGNEQFF.

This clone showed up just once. This CDR3 is CASSDGRQGNNSPLHF. The DNA of the CDR3 is TGTGCCAGCAGTGATGGTCGGCAGGGTAATAATTCACCCCTCCACTTT. This rearrangement joins TRBV25-1 to TRBJ1-6; tentatively, D is TRBD1 (5 bases). V dropped 3 bases and J dropped 5 bases, with 14 bases sitting between them. The CDR3 spans 16 residues. Germline V lookup: CDR1 MGHDK, CDR2 SYGVNS.

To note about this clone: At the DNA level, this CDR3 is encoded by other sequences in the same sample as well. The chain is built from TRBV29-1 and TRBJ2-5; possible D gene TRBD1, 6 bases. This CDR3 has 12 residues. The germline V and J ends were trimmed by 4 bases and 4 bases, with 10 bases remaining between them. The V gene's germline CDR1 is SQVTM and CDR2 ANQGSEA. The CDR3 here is CSVVRGGETQYF. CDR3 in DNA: TGCAGCGTTGTCAGGGGCGGAGAGACCCAGTACTTC.

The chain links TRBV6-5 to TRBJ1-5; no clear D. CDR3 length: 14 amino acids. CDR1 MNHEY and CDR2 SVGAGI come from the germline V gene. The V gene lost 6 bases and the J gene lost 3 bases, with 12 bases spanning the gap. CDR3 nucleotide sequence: TGTGCCAGCAGCTTAGACAACACCAATCAGCCCCAGCATTTT. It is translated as CASSLDNTNQPQHF.

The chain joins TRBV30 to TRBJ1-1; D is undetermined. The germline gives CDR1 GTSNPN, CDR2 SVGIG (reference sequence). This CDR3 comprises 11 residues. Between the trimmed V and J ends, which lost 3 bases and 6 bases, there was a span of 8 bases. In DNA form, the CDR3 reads TGTGCCTGGAGGGGTCCTGCTGAAGCTTTCTTT. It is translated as CAWRGPAEAFF.

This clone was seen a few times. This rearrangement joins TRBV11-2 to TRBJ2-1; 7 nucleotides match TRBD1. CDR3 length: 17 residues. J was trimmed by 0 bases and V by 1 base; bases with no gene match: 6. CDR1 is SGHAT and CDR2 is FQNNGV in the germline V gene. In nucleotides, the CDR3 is TGTGCCAGCAGCTTAGGGACAGGATATAGCTCCTACAATGAGCAGTTCTTC. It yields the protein CASSLGTGYSSYNEQFF.

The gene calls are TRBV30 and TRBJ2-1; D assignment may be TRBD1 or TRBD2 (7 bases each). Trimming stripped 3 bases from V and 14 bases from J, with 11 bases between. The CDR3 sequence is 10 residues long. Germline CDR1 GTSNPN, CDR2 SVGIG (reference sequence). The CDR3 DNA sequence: TGTGCCTGGAGCAGGGGGGGGAAGTTCTTC. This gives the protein CAWSRGGKFF.

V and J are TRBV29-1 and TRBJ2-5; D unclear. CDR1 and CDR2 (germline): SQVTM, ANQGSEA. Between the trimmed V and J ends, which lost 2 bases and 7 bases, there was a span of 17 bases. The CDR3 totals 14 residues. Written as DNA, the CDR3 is TGCAGCGTTGAAAGGCAGGCCCACTCCGGGACCCAGTACTTC. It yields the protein CSVERQAHSGTQYF.

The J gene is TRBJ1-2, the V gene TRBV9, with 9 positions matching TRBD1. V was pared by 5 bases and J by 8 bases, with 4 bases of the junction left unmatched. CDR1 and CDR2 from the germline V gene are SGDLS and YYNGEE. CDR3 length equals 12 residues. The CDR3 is CASSPTGGGYTF. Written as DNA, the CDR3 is TGTGCCAGCAGTCCGACAGGGGGAGGCTACACCTTC.

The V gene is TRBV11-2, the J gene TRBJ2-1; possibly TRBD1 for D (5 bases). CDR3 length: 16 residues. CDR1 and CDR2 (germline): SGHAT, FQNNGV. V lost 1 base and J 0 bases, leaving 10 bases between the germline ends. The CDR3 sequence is CASSLVSRASYNEQFF. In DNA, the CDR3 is TGTGCCAGCAGCTTAGTTTCCAGGGCCTCCTACAATGAGCAGTTCTTC.

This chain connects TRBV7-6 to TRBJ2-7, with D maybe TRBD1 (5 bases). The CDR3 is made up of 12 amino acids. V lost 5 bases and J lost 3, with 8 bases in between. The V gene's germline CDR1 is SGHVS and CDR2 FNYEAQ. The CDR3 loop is CASSRQGYEQYF. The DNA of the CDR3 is TGTGCCAGCAGCCGCCAGGGCTACGAGCAGTACTTC.

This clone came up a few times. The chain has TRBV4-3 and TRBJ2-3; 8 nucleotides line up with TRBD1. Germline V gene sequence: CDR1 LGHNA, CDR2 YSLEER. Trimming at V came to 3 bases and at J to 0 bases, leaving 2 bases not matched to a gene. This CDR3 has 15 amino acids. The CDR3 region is CASSHTGGSTDTQYF. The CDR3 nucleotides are TGCGCCAGCAGCCACACAGGGGGTAGCACAGATACGCAGTATTTT.

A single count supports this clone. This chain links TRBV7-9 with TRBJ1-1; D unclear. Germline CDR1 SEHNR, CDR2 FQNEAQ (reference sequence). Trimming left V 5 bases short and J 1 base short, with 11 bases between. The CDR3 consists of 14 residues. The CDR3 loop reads CASSVQAANTEAFF. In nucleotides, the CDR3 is TGTGCCAGCAGCGTCCAGGCAGCGAACACTGAAGCTTTCTTT.

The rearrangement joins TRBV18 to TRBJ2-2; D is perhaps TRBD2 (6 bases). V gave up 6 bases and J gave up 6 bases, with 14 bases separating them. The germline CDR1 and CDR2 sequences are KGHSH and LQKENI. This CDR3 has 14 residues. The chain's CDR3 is CASSPRWDSGELFF. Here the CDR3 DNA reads TGTGCCAGCTCTCCCAGATGGGACTCCGGGGAGCTGTTTTTT.

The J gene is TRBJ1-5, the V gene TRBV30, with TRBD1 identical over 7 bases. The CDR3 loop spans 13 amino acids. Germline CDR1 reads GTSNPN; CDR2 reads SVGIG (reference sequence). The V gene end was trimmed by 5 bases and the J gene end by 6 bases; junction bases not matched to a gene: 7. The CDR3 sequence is CAWQGGQSQPQHF. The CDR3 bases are TGTGCCTGGCAGGGGGGTCAAAGTCAGCCCCAGCATTTT.

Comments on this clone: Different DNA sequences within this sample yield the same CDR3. The CDR3 sequence is CASSLSGDTQYF. The CDR3 DNA follows: TGCGCCAGCAGCTTGTCCGGGGATACGCAGTATTTT. The V and J genes are TRBV5-1 and TRBJ2-3, with no clear D. The germline V gene has CDR1 SGHRS and CDR2 YFSETQ. The CDR3 consists of 12 residues. V lost 1 base and J lost 6, with 6 bases in between.

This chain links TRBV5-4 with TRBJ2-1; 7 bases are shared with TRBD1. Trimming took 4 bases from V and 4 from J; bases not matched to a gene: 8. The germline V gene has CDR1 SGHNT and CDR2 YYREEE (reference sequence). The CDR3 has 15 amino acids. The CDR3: CASSPTGDLYNEQFF. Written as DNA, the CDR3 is TGTGCCAGCAGCCCAACAGGGGATCTATACAATGAGCAGTTCTTC.

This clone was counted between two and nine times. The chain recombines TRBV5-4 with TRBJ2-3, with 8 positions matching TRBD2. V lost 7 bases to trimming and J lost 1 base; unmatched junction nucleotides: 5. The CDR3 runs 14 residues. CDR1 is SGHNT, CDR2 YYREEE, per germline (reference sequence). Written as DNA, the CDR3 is TGTGCCAGCCACCAGACTAGCGGCACAGATACGCAGTATTTT. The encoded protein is CASHQTSGTDTQYF.

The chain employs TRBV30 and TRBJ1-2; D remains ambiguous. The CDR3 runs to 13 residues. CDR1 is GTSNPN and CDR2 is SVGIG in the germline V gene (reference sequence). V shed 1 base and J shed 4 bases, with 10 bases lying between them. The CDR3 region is CAWSAPGSYGYTF. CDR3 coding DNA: TGTGCCTGGAGTGCTCCTGGTAGCTATGGCTACACCTTC.

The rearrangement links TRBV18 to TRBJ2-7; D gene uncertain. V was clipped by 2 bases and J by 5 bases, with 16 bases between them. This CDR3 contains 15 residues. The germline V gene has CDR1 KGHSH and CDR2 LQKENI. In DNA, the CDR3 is TGTGCCAGCTCACCAGGAGCAACAGCCCTGGACGAGCAGTACTTC. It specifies CASSPGATALDEQYF. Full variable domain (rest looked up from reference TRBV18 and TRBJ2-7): NAGVMQNPRHLVRRRGQEARLRCSPMKGHSHVYWYRQLPEEGLKFMVYLQKENIIDESGMPKERFSAEFPKEGPSILRIQQVVRGDSAAYFCASSPGATALDEQYFGPGTRLTVT.